The 19 T cell receptor beta chains below come from one sample, sequenced in a study of cytotoxic CD8 clonotypes in ibrutinib-treated CLL. Profiled with immunoSEQ multiplex PCR; TCRdb holds only in-frame clones, not every one. The sample lists over 70,000 clones, roughly 80% occurring once. Here the sequenced sample was PBMCs, taken after 12 months of ibrutinib treatment. Receptor source: a human donor with chronic lymphocytic leukemia.

The V gene is TRBV28, the J gene TRBJ2-1, with 8 positions matching TRBD2. The CDR3 consists of 14 residues. The trim removed 3 bases at V and 9 bases at J, leaving 7 bases unmatched. Per germline, CDR1 MDHEN and CDR2 SYDVKM. CDR3 protein: CASSFIGGAIEQFF. The DNA for the CDR3 is TGTGCCAGCAGTTTTATCGGGGGGGCGATTGAGCAGTTCTTC.

The chain employs TRBV6-5 and TRBJ1-2; D unresolved. The CDR3 consists of 13 residues. In germline, CDR1 is MNHEY, CDR2 SVGAGI. The V and J ends lost 7 bases and 0 bases respectively, with 9 bases between them. CDR3 nucleotide sequence: TGTGCCAGCACCCCATGGCCTAACTATGGCTACACCTTC. It specifies CASTPWPNYGYTF.

This chain connects TRBV13 to TRBJ1-5; TRBD1 is a possible D gene (6 bases). V lost 2 bases, J lost 5 bases, and 16 bases lay in between. Per the germline V gene, CDR1 is PRHDT and CDR2 is FYEKMQ (reference sequence). The CDR3 spans 16 residues. The CDR3: CASSLWSAGADQPQHF. CDR3 bases: TGTGCCAGCAGCTTATGGTCTGCGGGGGCGGATCAGCCCCAGCATTTT.

For this clone: One end of the junction is discordant with germline, which a read error may explain. V and J are TRBV7-3 and TRBJ2-7, with D perhaps matching TRBD1 (6 bases). The CDR3 is 12 residues long. CDR1 SGHTA and CDR2 FQGTGA come from the germline V gene. The CDR3 region is CASSTLTQGKPF. Here the CDR3 DNA reads TGTGCCAGCAGCACCCTAACACAGGGAAAACCCTTC.

V and J are TRBV5-6 and TRBJ1-2; no reliable D call. This CDR3 spans 13 amino acids. V lost 6 bases to trimming and J lost 9 bases, with 18 bases between them. CDR1 is SGHDT and CDR2 is YYEEEE in the germline V gene. CDR3 DNA sequence: TGTGCCAGCAACCCCCCGGCCGGCAGGAGCTACACCTTC. This gives the protein CASNPPAGRSYTF.

The sample holds one count of this clone. This rearrangement joins TRBV28 to TRBJ1-2; TRBD1 might be the D (6 bases). Germline V gene sequence: CDR1 MDHEN, CDR2 SYDVKM. The CDR3 extends over 13 amino acids. Trimming took off 6 bases at V and 0 bases at J, with 8 bases between the two ends. The CDR3 sequence: CASRWTANYGYTF. The CDR3 DNA reads TGTGCCAGCAGGTGGACAGCTAACTATGGCTACACCTTC.

This chain links TRBV6-1 with TRBJ1-3, with no clear D. Germline lookup yields CDR1 MNHNS and CDR2 SASEGT. The CDR3 extends over 15 amino acids. V gave up 4 bases and J gave up 3 bases, with 13 bases separating them. CDR3 nucleotides: TGTGCCAGCAGTGGGAGCCTTAGCCTTGGAAACACCATATATTTT. Protein product: CASSGSLSLGNTIYF.

V is TRBV6-6 and J is TRBJ2-2, with TRBD1 as a possible D gene (5 bases). The ends were cut back, 8 bases at V and 4 bases at J, with 14 bases in the middle. The germline V gene has CDR1 MNHNY and CDR2 SVGAGI (reference sequence). The CDR3 is 14 amino acids. The DNA for the CDR3 is TGTGCCAGCGGGCTTGGGGCAGCCACCGGGGAGCTGTTTTTT. Its translation: CASGLGAATGELFF.

V and J are TRBV6-5 and TRBJ1-1; perhaps TRBD1 as D (5 bases). Trimming stripped 6 bases from V and 7 bases from J, with 15 bases between. The germline gives CDR1 MNHEY, CDR2 SVGAGI. This CDR3 has 13 amino acids. CDR3 sequence: CASSLGRGGEAFF. DNA of the CDR3: TGTGCCAGCAGCCTCGGGCGGGGGGGTGAAGCTTTCTTT.

The chain combines TRBV6-5 with TRBJ1-2; possible D gene TRBD1, 6 bases. Trimming shortened V by 4 bases and J by 8 bases, and 14 bases separated the two germline ends. In germline, CDR1 is MNHEY, CDR2 SVGAGI. The CDR3 has 13 residues. The DNA of the CDR3 is TGTGCCAGCAGTTCCCCGACCAGGGGCGGCTACACCTTC. It specifies CASSSPTRGGYTF.

The chain uses TRBV11-3 and TRBJ2-5; D possibly uses TRBD1 or TRBD2 (5 bases each). CDR1 and CDR2 (germline): SGHNT, YENEEA. Trimming removed 2 bases at V and 4 bases at J, with 8 bases between. The CDR3 sequence is 13 residues long. CDR3 sequence (DNA): TGTGCCAGCAGCTTAATTGGGGGAGAGACCCAGTACTTC. Its protein is CASSLIGGETQYF. The entire variable domain, with the rest obtained from reference TRBV11-3 and TRBJ2-5, is as follows: EAGVVQSPRYKIIEKKQPVAFWCNPISGHNTLYWYLQNLGQGPELLIRYENEEAVDDSQLPKDRFSAERLKGVDSTLKIQPAELGDSAVYLCASSLIGGETQYFGPGTRLLVL.

This clone was detected only a few times. The chain couples TRBV7-2 to TRBJ2-5; no reliable D call. The germline V gene encodes CDR1 SGHTA and CDR2 FQGNSA. The V end was cut by 2 bases, the J end by 0 bases, with 7 bases between. The CDR3 loop spans 14 amino acids. Written as DNA, the CDR3 is TGTGCCAGCAGCTTAATCCGTCACCAAGAGACCCAGTACTTC. Translated, it gives CASSLIRHQETQYF.

This clone has only a few counts. The chain joins TRBV4-1 to TRBJ1-1; D is perhaps TRBD1 (6 bases). V dropped 1 base and J dropped 13 bases, with 16 bases sitting between them. Germline assignment: CDR1 MGHRA and CDR2 YSYEKL. There are 13 residues in the CDR3. CDR3 in DNA: TGCGCCAGCAGCCAAGGCGACGGGGACACTGGTTTCTTT. This gives the protein CASSQGDGDTGFF.

The genes are TRBV28 and TRBJ2-1, with D perhaps TRBD1 (5 bases). CDR1 and CDR2 from the germline V gene are MDHEN and SYDVKM. The CDR3 sequence is 12 residues long. Trimming took 6 bases from V and 7 from J, leaving 10 bases between them. CDR3 in amino acids: CASRAQENEQFF. In DNA form, the CDR3 reads TGTGCCAGCAGGGCACAGGAGAATGAGCAGTTCTTC.

This chain connects TRBV27 to TRBJ2-5; tentatively, D is TRBD2 (5 bases). Germline values: CDR1 MNHEY, CDR2 SMNVEV (reference sequence). This CDR3 contains 13 residues. V was clipped by 4 bases and J by 7 bases, with 13 bases between them. CDR3 DNA: TGTGCCAGCAGTTGGGAACCCCGGGGGACCCAGTACTTC. This encodes CASSWEPRGTQYF.

The CDR3 sequence is CASSQDPANYGYTF. The CDR3 DNA follows: TGCGCCAGCAGCCAGGACCCAGCTAACTATGGCTACACCTTC. V is TRBV4-1 and J is TRBJ1-2; the D is unclear. This CDR3 is built from 14 residues. V was clipped by 3 bases and J by 0 bases, with 8 bases between them. The germline gives CDR1 MGHRA, CDR2 YSYEKL.

V is TRBV27 and J is TRBJ1-2; D is perhaps TRBD1 (6 bases). With 6 bases removed from V and 3 bases from J, the gap between germline ends came to 14 bases. This CDR3 has 14 amino acids. Looked up from germline, CDR1 is MNHEY and CDR2 is SMNVEV (reference sequence). CDR3 sequence reads: CASSPTGPYYGYTF. CDR3 DNA sequence: TGTGCCAGCAGCCCGACAGGACCCTACTATGGCTACACCTTC.

DNA for the CDR3: TGCGCCACCGCTAGCGGGGGGCCCTCCTACAATGAGCAGTTCTTC. Protein product: CATASGGPSYNEQFF. The chain links TRBV10-2 to TRBJ2-1; TRBD2 aligns across 11 bases. Germline assignment: CDR1 WSHSY and CDR2 SAAADI. With V trimmed by 10 bases and J by 0 bases, 5 bases remained unmatched. The CDR3 spans 15 residues.

The V and J genes are TRBV30 and TRBJ2-1; D tentatively fits TRBD1 or TRBD2 (5 bases each). Germline V CDR1 and CDR2: GTSNPN, SVGIG (reference sequence). This CDR3 has 14 amino acids. The germline V and J ends were trimmed by 5 bases and 8 bases, with 19 bases remaining between them. The CDR3: CAWGGEGHQDEQFF. The CDR3 DNA reads TGTGCCTGGGGTGGAGAGGGGCACCAGGATGAGCAGTTCTTC.